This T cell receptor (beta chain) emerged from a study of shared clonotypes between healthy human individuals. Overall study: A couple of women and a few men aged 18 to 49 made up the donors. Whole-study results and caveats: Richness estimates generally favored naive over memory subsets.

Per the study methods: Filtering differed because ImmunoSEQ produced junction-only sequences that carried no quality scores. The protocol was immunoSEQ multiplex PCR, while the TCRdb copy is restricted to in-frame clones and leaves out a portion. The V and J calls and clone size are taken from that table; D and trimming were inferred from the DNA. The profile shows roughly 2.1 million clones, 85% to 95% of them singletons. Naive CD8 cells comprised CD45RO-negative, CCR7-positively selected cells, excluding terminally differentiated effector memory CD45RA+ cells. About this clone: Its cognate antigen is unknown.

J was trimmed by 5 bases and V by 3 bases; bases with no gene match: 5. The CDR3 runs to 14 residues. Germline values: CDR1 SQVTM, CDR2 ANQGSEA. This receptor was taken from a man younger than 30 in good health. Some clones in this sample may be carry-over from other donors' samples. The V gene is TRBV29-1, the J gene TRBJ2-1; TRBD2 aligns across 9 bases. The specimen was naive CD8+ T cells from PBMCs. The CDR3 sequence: CSVEIRGRDNEQFF. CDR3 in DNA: TGCAGCGTTGAGATCCGCGGGAGGGACAATGAGCAGTTCTTC.